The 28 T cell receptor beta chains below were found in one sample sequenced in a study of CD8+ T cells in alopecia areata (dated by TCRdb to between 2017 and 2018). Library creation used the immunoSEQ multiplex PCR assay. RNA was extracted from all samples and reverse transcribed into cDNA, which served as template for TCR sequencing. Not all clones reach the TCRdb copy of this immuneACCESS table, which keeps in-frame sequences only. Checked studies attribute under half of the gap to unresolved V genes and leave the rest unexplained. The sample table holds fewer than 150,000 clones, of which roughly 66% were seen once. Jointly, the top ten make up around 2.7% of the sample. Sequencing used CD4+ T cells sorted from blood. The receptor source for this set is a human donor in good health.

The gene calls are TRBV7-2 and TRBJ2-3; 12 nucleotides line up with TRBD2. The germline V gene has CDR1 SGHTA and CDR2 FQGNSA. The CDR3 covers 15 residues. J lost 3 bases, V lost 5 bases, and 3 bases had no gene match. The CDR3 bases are TGTGCCAGCAGCGCGCTAGCGGGGGGGACAGATACGCAGTATTTT. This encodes CASSALAGGTDTQYF.

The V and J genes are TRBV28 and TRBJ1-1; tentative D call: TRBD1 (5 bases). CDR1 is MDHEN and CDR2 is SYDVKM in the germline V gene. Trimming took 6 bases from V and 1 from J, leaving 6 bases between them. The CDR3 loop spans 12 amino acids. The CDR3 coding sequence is TGTGCCAGCAGCCAGGGGAACACTGAAGCTTTCTTT. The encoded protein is CASSQGNTEAFF.

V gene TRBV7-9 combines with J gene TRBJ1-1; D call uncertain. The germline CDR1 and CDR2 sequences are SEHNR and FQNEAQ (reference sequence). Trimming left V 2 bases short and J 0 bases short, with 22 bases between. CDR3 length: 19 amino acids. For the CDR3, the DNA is TGTGCCAGCAGCTTATCCGCCGCCCGAGGCGGCTCGTTGAACACTGAAGCTTTCTTT. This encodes CASSLSAARGGSLNTEAFF.

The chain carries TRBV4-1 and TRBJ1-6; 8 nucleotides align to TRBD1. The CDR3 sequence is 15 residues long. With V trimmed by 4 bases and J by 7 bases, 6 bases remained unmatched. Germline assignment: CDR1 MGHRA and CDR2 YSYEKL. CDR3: CASSRGQGLNSPLHF. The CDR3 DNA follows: TGCGCCAGCAGCCGAGGACAGGGACTGAATTCACCCCTCCACTTT.

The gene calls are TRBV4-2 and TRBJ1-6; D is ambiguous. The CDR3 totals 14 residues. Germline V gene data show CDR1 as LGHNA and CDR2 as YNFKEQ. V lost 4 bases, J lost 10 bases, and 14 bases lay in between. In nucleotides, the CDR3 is TGTGCCAGCAGCCGTAGCGGTGGAGGCTCACCCCTCCACTTT. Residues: CASSRSGGGSPLHF.

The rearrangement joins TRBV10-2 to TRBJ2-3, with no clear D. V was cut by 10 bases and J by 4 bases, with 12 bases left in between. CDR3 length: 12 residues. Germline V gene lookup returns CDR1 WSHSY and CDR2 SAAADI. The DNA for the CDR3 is TGCGCCACTTCGACTGGGGCAGATACGCAGTATTTT. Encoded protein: CATSTGADTQYF.

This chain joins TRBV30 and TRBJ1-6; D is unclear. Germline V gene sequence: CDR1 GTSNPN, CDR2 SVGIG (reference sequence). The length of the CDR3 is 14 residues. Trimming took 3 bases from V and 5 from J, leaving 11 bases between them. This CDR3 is CAWRHFLDNSPLHF. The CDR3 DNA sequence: TGTGCCTGGAGACACTTCCTAGATAATTCACCCCTCCACTTT. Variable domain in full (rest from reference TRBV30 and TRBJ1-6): SQTIHQWPATLVQPVGSPLSLECTVEGTSNPNLYWYRQAAGRGLQLLFYSVGIGQISSEVPQNLSASRPQDRQFILSSKKLLLSDSGFYLCAWRHFLDNSPLHFGNGTRLTVT.

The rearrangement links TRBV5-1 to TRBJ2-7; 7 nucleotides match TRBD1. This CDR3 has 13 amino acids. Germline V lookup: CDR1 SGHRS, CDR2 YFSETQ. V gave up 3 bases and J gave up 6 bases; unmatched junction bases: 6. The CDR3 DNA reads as TGCGCCAGCAGCTCTGACAGGGAACGCGAGCAGTACTTC. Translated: CASSSDREREQYF.

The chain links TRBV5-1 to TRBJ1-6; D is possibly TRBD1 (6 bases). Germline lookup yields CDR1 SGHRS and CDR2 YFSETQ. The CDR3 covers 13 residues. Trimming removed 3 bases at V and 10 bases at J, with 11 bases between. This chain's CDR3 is CASSSGAGSPLHF. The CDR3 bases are TGCGCCAGCAGCTCAGGGGCTGGATCACCCCTCCACTTT.

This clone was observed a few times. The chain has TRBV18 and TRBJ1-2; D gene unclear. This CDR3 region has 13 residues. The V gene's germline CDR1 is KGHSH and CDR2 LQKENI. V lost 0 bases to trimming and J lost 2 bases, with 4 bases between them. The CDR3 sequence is CASSPPSNYGYTF. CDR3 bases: TGTGCCAGCTCACCACCTAGCAACTATGGCTACACCTTC.

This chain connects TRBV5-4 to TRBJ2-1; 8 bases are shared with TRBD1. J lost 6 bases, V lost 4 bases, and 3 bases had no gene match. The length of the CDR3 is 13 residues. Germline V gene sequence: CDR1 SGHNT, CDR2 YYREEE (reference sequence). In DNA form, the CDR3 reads TGTGCCAGCAGCGAAGGACAGGGCAATGAGCAGTTCTTC. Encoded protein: CASSEGQGNEQFF.

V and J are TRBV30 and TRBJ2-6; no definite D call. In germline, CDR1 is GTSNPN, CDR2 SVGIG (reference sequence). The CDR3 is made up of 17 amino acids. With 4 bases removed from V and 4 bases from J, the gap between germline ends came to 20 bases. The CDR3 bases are TGTGCCTGGACTACGGAGACGGTACTTTCGGGGGCCAACGTCCTGACTTTC. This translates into CAWTTETVLSGANVLTF.

CDR3 in DNA: TGTGCCAGCAGCGCCGAGGCAGCCCAAGAGACCCAGTACTTC. Amino acids: CASSAEAAQETQYF. The chain has TRBV5-6 and TRBJ2-5, with D unresolved. Germline V gene data show CDR1 as SGHDT and CDR2 as YYEEEE. Trimming removed 4 bases from V and 1 base from J, with 11 bases in between. The CDR3 has 14 residues.

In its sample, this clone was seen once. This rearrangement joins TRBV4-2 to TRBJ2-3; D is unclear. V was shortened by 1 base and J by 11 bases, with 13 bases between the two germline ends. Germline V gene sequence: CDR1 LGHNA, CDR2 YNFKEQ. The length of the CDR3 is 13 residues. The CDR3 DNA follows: TGTGCCAGCAGCCAAGCCGACGACCCATTGCAGTATTTT. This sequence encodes CASSQADDPLQYF.

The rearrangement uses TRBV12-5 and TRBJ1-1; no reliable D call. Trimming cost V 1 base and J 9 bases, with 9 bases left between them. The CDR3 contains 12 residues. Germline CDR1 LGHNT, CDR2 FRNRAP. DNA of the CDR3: TGTGCTAGTGGTTTGGAGCGGAACAAAGCTTTCTTT. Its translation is CASGLERNKAFF.

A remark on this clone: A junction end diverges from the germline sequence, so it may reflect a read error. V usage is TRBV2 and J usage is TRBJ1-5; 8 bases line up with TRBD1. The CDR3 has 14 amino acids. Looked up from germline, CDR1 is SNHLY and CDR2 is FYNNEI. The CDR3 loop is CANSDRTGNQPQHF. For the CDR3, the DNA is TGTGCCAACAGTGACCGGACAGGGAATCAGCCCCAGCATTTT.

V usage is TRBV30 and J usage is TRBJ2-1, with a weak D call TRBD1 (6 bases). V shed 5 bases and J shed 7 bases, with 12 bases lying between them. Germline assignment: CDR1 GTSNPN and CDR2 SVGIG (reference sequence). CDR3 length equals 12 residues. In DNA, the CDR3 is TGTGCCTGGGAAACAACAGGGAATGAGCAGTTCTTC. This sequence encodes CAWETTGNEQFF.

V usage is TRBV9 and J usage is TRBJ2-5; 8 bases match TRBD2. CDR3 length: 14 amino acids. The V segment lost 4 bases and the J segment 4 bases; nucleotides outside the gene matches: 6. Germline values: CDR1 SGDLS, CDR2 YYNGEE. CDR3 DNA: TGTGCCAGCAGCCTCGCGGGGGGAGGAGAGACCCAGTACTTC. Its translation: CASSLAGGGETQYF.

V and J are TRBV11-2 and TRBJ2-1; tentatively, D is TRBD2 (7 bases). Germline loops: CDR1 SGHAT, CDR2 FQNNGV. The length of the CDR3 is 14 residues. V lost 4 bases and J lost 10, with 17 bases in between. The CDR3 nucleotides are TGTGCCAGCAGCTCTACTTGGGGCGGGGGCGAGCAGTTCTTC. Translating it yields CASSSTWGGGEQFF.

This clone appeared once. The CDR3 coding sequence is TGTGCCAGCAGTCGGACAGCGGGTTCACCCCTCCACTTT. Translating it yields CASSRTAGSPLHF. The chain employs TRBV27 and TRBJ1-6, with D maybe TRBD1 (6 bases). CDR3 length: 13 amino acids. Germline CDR1 and CDR2: MNHEY and SMNVEV (reference sequence). Between the trimmed V and J ends, which lost 5 bases and 9 bases, there was a span of 11 bases.

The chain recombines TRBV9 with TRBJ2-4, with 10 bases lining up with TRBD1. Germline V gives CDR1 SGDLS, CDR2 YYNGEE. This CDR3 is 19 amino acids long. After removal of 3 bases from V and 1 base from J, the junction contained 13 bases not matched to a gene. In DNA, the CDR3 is TGTGCCAGCAGCGCCGCCGGGACAGGGGTTACAGGGGCCAAAAACATTCAGTACTTC. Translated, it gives CASSAAGTGVTGAKNIQYF.

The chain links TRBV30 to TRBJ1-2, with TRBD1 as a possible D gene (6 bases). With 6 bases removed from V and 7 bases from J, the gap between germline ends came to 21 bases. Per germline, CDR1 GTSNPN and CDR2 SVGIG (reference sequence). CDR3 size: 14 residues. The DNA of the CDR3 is TGTGCCTGTGGGGGTGGACAGAACCAGCCTGGCTACACCTTC. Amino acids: CACGGGQNQPGYTF.

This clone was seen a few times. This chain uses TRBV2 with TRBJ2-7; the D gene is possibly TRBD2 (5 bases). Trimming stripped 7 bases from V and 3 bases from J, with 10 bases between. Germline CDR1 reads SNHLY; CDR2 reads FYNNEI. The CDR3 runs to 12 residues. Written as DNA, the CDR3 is TGTGCCAGCACGGGGTCGGGCTACGAGCAGTACTTC. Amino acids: CASTGSGYEQYF.

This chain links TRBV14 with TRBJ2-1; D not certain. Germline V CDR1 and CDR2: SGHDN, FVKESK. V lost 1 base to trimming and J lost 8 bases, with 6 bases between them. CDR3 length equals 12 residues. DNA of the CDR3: TGTGCCAGCAGCCAAGGTTTGGATGAGCAGTTCTTC. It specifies CASSQGLDEQFF.

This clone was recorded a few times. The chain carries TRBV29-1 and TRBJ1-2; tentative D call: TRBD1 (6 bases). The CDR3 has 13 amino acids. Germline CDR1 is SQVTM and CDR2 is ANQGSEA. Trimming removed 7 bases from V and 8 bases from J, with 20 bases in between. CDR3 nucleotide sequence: TGCAGCGCCGTCCCCCGGGGGGGCGTAGGCTACACCTTC. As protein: CSAVPRGGVGYTF.

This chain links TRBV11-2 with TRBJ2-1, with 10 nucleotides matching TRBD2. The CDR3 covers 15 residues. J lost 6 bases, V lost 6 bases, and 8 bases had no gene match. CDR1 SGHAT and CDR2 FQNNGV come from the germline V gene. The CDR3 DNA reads TGTGCCAGCAGACAGGCTAGCGGGGGATTCAATGAGCAGTTCTTC. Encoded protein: CASRQASGGFNEQFF. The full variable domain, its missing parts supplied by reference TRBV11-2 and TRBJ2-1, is EAGVAQSPRYKIIEKRQSVAFWCNPISGHATLYWYQQILGQGPKLLIQFQNNGVVDDSQLPKDRFSAERLKGVDSTLKIQPAKLEDSAVYLCASRQASGGFNEQFFGPGTRLTVL.

CDR3 amino acids: CAWVGTLAGYNSPLHF. The CDR3 DNA reads as TGTGCCTGGGTCGGGACGCTCGCGGGCTATAATTCACCCCTCCACTTT. V gene TRBV30 combines with J gene TRBJ1-6; maybe TRBD1 (5 bases). The V end was cut by 5 bases, the J end by 3 bases, with 17 bases between. The CDR3 spans 16 residues. From germline, CDR1 is GTSNPN and CDR2 SVGIG (reference sequence).

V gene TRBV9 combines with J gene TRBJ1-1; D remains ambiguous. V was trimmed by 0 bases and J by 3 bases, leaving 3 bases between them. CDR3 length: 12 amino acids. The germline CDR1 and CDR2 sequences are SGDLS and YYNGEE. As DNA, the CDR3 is TGTGCCAGCAGCGTAGTGGACACTGAAGCTTTCTTT. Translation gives CASSVVDTEAFF. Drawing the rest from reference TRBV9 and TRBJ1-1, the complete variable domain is DSGVTQTPKHLITATGQRVTLRCSPRSGDLSVYWYQQSLDQGLQFLIQYYNGEERAKGNILERFSAQQFPDLHSELNLSSLELGDSALYFCASSVVDTEAFFGQGTRLTVV.